The 11 T cell receptor beta chains presented below share a single source sample, sequenced in a study of vaccination and CD4 T cells after COVID-19. An Oncomine TCR Beta short-read assay was used to sequence the DNA from cultured CD4+ T cells. TCRdb re-derived calls from the PCR reads in MiXCR, one entry per CDR3 protein. Altogether more than 15,000 distinct CDR3 sequences are present, 72% being singletons, with the ten largest covering about 15%. The treatment denotes: approximately 10-day PBMC culture with coronavirus spike peptide pools or control peptides (ViraFEST assay). Antigen specificity for these receptors is unknown. Specimen: CD4+ T cells from blood, cultured in vitro. All receptors derive from a human donor who had recovered from COVID-19.

J is TRBJ1-1 and V is TRBV5-1; D gene unclear. CDR1 and CDR2 (germline): SGHRS, YFSETQ. The CDR3 runs 13 residues. Trimming took off 4 bases at V and 1 base at J, with 8 bases between the two ends. The CDR3 sequence: CASSQTKNTEAFF. The CDR3 bases are TGCGCCAGCAGCCAGACAAAGAACACTGAAGCTTTCTTT.

This clonotype was recorded only once. This rearrangement joins TRBV7-2 to TRBJ2-3; weak D call: TRBD2 (5 bases). Germline V gene data show CDR1 as SGHTA and CDR2 as FQGNSA. The CDR3 is 12 residues long. Deletions cut 5 bases from V and 10 bases from J, with 13 bases between. Here the CDR3 reads CASSLTGKAQYF. As DNA, the CDR3 is TGTGCCAGCAGCCTGACCGGGAAGGCGCAGTATTTT.

The V gene is TRBV20-1, the J gene TRBJ2-5, with D unclear. CDR1 DFQATT and CDR2 SNEGSKA come from the germline V gene (reference sequence). The CDR3 has 12 residues. Trimming shortened V by 1 base and J by 5 bases, and 8 bases separated the two germline ends. The CDR3, as DNA: TGCAGTGCTAGAGTCCCGGCCGAGACCCAGTACTTC. This gives the protein CSARVPAETQYF.

This clonotype was recorded a few times. This chain joins TRBV27 and TRBJ1-5; no reliable D call. This CDR3 has 12 amino acids. V was trimmed by 3 bases and J by 0 bases, leaving 0 bases between them. Germline V gene lookup returns CDR1 MNHEY and CDR2 SMNVEV (reference sequence). The CDR3 nucleotides are TGTGCCAGCAGTTTTAGCAATCAGCCCCAGCATTTT. Translation gives CASSFSNQPQHF.

The gene calls are TRBV20-1 and TRBJ1-2, with D unresolved. Germline V gene sequence: CDR1 DFQATT, CDR2 SNEGSKA (reference sequence). CDR3 length: 11 residues. V was shortened by 6 bases and J by 0 bases, with 5 bases between the two germline ends. CDR3 region: CSAPPNYGYTF. CDR3 coding DNA: TGCAGTGCCCCCCCTAACTATGGCTACACCTTC.

The chain uses TRBV20-1 and TRBJ1-2; the D is unclear. CDR1 DFQATT and CDR2 SNEGSKA come from the germline V gene (reference sequence). Deletions cut 6 bases from V and 8 bases from J, with 10 bases between. This CDR3 comprises 10 residues. CDR3 coding DNA: TGCAGTGCCTACTCCGGGGGCTACACCTTC. This encodes CSAYSGGYTF.

This rearrangement joins TRBV6-2 or TRBV6-3 to TRBJ1-2, with D tentatively TRBD1 (5 bases). The V gene's germline CDR1 is MNHEY and CDR2 SVGEGT. There are 16 residues in the CDR3. Trimming cost V 3 bases and J 5 bases, with 19 bases left between them. CDR3 nucleotide sequence: TGTGCCAGCAGTTATGACCCAGGGCCGACAGCATATGGCTACACCTTC. Translation: CASSYDPGPTAYGYTF.

The chain combines TRBV5-6 with TRBJ1-5; the match to TRBD1 covers 7 bases. The germline V gene encodes CDR1 SGHDT and CDR2 YYEEEE. The junction had 3 bases not matched to a gene; V was cut back by 2 bases and J by 7 bases. This CDR3 has 13 amino acids. The CDR3 DNA is TGTGCCAGCAGCTTCGGACAGGTGCAGCCCCAGCATTTT. As protein: CASSFGQVQPQHF.

The chain uses TRBV7-3 and TRBJ1-2; no clear D. Germline-derived CDR1 and CDR2 are SGHTA and FQGTGA. Between the trimmed V and J ends, which lost 5 bases and 7 bases, there was a span of 14 bases. The CDR3 has 13 amino acids. CDR3 bases: TGTGCCAGCAGCGCCGATCCGGGCGGTGGCTACACCTTC. This codes for CASSADPGGGYTF.

V is TRBV27 and J is TRBJ2-7; D may be TRBD2 (6 bases). The CDR3 has 15 residues. The V end was cut by 8 bases, the J end by 2 bases, with 19 bases between. The germline CDR1 and CDR2 sequences are MNHEY and SMNVEV (reference sequence). The CDR3 DNA is TGTGCCAGCGCCCGGGGGATTGTAACTACCTACGAGCAGTACTTC. This codes for CASARGIVTTYEQYF.

The chain has TRBV29-1 and TRBJ2-7, with 9 nucleotides matching TRBD2. V was pared by 2 bases and J by 2 bases, with 7 bases of the junction left unmatched. The CDR3 sequence is 15 residues long. The germline gives CDR1 SQVTM, CDR2 ANQGSEA. CDR3 sequence: CSVESAGGRPYEQYF. DNA for the CDR3: TGCAGCGTTGAATCAGCGGGAGGTAGGCCCTACGAGCAGTACTTC.